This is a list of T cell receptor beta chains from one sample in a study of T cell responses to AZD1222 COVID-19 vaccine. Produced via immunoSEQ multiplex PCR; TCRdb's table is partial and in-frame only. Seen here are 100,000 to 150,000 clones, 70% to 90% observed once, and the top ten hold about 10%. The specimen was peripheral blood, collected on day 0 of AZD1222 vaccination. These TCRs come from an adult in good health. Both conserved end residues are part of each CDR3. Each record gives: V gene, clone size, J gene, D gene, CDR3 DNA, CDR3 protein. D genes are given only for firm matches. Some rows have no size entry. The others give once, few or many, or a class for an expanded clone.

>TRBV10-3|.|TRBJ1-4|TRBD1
TGTGCCATCAGTGAGTCGACAGGGGGATATGAAAAACTGTTTTTT
CAISESTGGYEKLFF
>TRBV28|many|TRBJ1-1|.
TGTGCCAGCAGTTCCAGGTTACATATGGCTTTCTTT
CASSSRLHMAFF
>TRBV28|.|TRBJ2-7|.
TGTGCCAGCAGAACAGGACTTTCCTCCTACGAGCAGTACTTC
CASRTGLSSYEQYF
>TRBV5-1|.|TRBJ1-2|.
TGCGCCAGCAGCCCCGTCCAGGGGTGGGGTGGCTACACCTTC
CASSPVQGWGGYTF
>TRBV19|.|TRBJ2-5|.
TGTGCCACCCCGGGACATTTATTACAAGAGACCCAGTACTTC
CATPGHLLQETQYF
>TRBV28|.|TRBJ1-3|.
TGTGCCAGCAGTTTAGACCGTAGAAACACCATATATTTT
CASSLDRRNTIYF
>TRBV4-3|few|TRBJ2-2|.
TGCGCCAGCAGCCAAGAGGAAGCGGAGAACACCGGGGAGCTGTTTTTT
CASSQEEAENTGELFF
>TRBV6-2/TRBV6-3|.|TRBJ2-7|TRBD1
TGTGCCAGCAGTTACTTCGGACAGGGGCCAAAAGAGAACTACGAGCAGTACTTC
CASSYFGQGPKENYEQYF
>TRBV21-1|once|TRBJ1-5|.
TGTGCCAGCAGCAAAGGCGACGGCAGGAATCAGCCCCAGCATTTT
CASSKGDGRNQPQHF
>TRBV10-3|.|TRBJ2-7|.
TGTGCCATCAGGGACCGGGACGGCTACGAGCAGTACTTC
CAIRDRDGYEQYF
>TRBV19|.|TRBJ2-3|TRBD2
TGTGCCAGTAGTTTGACTAGCGGGGGATCCACAGATACGCAGTATTTT
CASSLTSGGSTDTQYF
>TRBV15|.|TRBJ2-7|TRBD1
TGTGCCACCAGCCTCAAGGGGGCCCGGTACGAGCAGTACTTC
CATSLKGARYEQYF
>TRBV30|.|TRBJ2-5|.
TGTGCCTCCGCCGCCCCGGGAGTCATACAGACCCAGTACTTC
CASAAPGVIQTQYF
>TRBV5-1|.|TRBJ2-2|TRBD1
TGCGCCAGCAGACCAACCGGGACAGGGAACACCGGGGAGCTGTTTTTT
CASRPTGTGNTGELFF
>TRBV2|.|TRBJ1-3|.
TGTGCCAGCAGCGCCGGGCTACGAGACGGAAACACCATATATTTT
CASSAGLRDGNTIYF
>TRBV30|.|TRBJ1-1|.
TGTGCCTGGAGTGTACGGGTGAACACTGAAGCTTTCTTT
CAWSVRVNTEAFF
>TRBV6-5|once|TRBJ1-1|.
TGTGCCAGCAGTTACGGGCAGGCAACTGAAGCTTTCTTT
CASSYGQATEAFF
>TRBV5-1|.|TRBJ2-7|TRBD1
TGCGCCAGCAGACAGAGTACCGGGACAGGGGTCTACGAGCAGTACTTC
CASRQSTGTGVYEQYF
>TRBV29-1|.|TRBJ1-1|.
TGCAGCGTTGACGTTGAACAGGGAACTGAAGCTTTCTTT
CSVDVEQGTEAFF
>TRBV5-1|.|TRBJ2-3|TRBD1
TGCGCCAGCAGCTTAAACAGGGGGCAAGATACGCAGTATTTT
CASSLNRGQDTQYF
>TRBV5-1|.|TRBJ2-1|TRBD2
TGCGCCAGCAGCCTCCTAGCGGGGGTAATCAATGAGCAGTTCTTC
CASSLLAGVINEQFF
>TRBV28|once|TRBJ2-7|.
TGTGCCAGCAGTTTATCGGCCAGGTCGGACGAGCAGTACTTC
CASSLSARSDEQYF
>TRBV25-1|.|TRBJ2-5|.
TGTGCCAGCAGTAAACACCAGGGAGGCCAGTACTTC
CASSKHQGGQYF
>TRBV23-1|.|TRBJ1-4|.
TGCGCCAGCAGTCGAGGCACCCCGAAGGCTAATGAAAAACTGTTTTTT
CASSRGTPKANEKLFF
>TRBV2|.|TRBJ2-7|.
TGTGCCAGCAGTGATTCTAGGGTCCGCGAGCAGTACTTC
CASSDSRVREQYF
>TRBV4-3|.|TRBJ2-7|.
TGCGCCAGCAGCCAAGATCGAGGATACGAGCAGTACTTC
CASSQDRGYEQYF
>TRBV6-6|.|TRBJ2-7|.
TGTGCCAGCAGTGGCAGGGGTTACGAGCAGTACTTC
CASSGRGYEQYF
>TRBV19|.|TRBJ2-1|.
TGTGCCAGTAGTATTGTGGGAGGACACAATGAGCAGTTCTTC
CASSIVGGHNEQFF
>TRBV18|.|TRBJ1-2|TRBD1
TGTGCCAGCTCATCCGGGACAGGGGGCGCGTCTGGCTACACCTTC
CASSSGTGGASGYTF
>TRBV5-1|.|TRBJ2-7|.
TGCGCCAGCACAGGGACGAACGAGCAGTACTTC
CASTGTNEQYF
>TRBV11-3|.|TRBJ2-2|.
TGTGCCAGCAGCTTGGAGGACACCGGGGAGCTGTTTTTT
CASSLEDTGELFF
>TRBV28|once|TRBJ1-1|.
TGTGCCAGCAGTTTACCTCCACCGGGCCGGAACACTGAAGCTTTCTTT
CASSLPPPGRNTEAFF
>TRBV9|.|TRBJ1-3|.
TGTGCCAGCAGCGACCAGACAGTAATCCCTGGAAACACCATATATTTT
CASSDQTVIPGNTIYF
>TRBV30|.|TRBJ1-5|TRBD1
TGTGCCTGGCAAGACAGGGTTAGCAATCAGCCCCAGCATTTT
CAWQDRVSNQPQHF
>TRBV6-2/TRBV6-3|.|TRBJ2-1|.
TGTGCCAGCAGTTCCAGCTCCTACAATGAGCAGTTCTTC
CASSSSSYNEQFF
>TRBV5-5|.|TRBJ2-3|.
TGTGCCAGCAGCACGGGACTCACAGATACGCAGTATTTT
CASSTGLTDTQYF
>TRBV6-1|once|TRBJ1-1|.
TGTGCCAGCAGTGAATTAACAACCAACACTGAAGCTTTCTTT
CASSELTTNTEAFF
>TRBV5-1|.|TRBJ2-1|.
TGCGCCAGCAGCTTGGAATCGCGCAGAGACAATGAGCAGTTCTTC
CASSLESRRDNEQFF
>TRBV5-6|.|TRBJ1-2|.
TGTGCCAGCAGCTTGTTGGTCTATGGCTACACCTTC
CASSLLVYGYTF
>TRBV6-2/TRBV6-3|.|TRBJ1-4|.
TGTGCCAGCCGCCCTGCGGGGCAATCGGAAAAACTGTTTTTT
CASRPAGQSEKLFF
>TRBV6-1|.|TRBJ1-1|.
TGTGCCAGCAGTGAAGTCAGGTACAGGGCGGGCACTGAAGCTTTCTTT
CASSEVRYRAGTEAFF
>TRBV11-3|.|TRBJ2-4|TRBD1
TGTGCCAGCAGCTTAAGACAGGGATTAACTCAGTACTTC
CASSLRQGLTQYF
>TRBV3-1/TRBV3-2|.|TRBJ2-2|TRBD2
TGTGCCAGCAGCGCCTCCTTGCGGGGGTTCGGGGAGCTGTTTTTT
CASSASLRGFGELFF
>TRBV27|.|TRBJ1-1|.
TGTGCCAGCAGTTTTCAGGGGTGGGACACTGAAGCTTTCTTT
CASSFQGWDTEAFF
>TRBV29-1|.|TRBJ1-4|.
TGCAGCGTTGTTTACGGCGGGGAAAAACTGTTTTTT
CSVVYGGEKLFF
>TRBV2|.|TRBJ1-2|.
TGTGCCAGCGGCTTGCGGGATGGCTACACCTTC
CASGLRDGYTF
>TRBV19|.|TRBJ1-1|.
TGTGCCAGTAGTTTCGAAGTAGGTATGAACACTGAAGCTTTCTTT
CASSFEVGMNTEAFF
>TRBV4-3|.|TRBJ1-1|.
TGCGCCAGCAGCCCTCGGGCCGGCACTGAAGCTTTCTTT
CASSPRAGTEAFF
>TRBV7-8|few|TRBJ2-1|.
TGTGCCAGCAGCCCCCCCCGCCGAAGGTTTCCTTACAATGAGCAGTTCTTC
CASSPPRRRFPYNEQFF
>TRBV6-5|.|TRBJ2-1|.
TGTGCCAGCAGCCTTCAGGGGAGGGAGTTCTTC
CASSLQGREFF
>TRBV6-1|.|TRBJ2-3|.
TGTGCCAGCAGTGAAGGGGGGTCTTACACAGATACGCAGTATTTT
CASSEGGSYTDTQYF
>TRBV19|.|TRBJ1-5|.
TGTGCCAGTAGTACACTTGGACAGAGTAATCAGCCCCAGCATTTT
CASSTLGQSNQPQHF
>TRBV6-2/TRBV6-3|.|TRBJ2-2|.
TGTGCCAGCAGTTACTCGGGGGGGACAGGAGGGACCGGGGAGCTGTTTTTT
CASSYSGGTGGTGELFF
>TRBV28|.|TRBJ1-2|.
TGTGCCAGCAGTTTCCTGGGGTGGGGTGGCTACACCTTC
CASSFLGWGGYTF